The present T cell receptor beta chain was sequenced within a study of CD8 T cells in Susac syndrome. Germline CDR1 is SGHRS and CDR2 is YFSETQ. The CDR3 sequence is 15 residues long. V gave up 0 bases and J gave up 4 bases, with 11 bases separating them. With random hexamers, reverse transcription was performed on about 0.45 to 1 ug of RNA. TCRdb re-analysed the immunoSEQ multiplex PCR reads in MiXCR, keeping a single row per CDR3 protein. In the table there are around 300,000 distinct CDR3 sequences, 65% to 90% of which are singletons. This sequence joins TRBV5-1 and TRBJ2-1; unclear D gene. The sample comprised CD8+ T cells from PBMCs. The sequence came from a human donor with multiple sclerosis. The CDR3 coding sequence is TGCGCCAGCAGCTTGGAGTCTGTCAGTTACAATGAGCAGTTCTTC. Protein product: CASSLESVSYNEQFF.